The 29 T cell receptor beta chains below all came from one sample that was sequenced in a study of long-term antiretroviral therapy in people with HIV. Running of the v3.0 immunoSEQ assay took place at survey level. Libraries were prepared by immunoSEQ multiplex PCR; TCRdb keeps only in-frame clonotypes and omits some of them. The sample has roughly 24,000 clones; approximately 86% are singletons. Sequencing used unsorted PBMCs, obtained 1.6 years after starting antiretroviral therapy. The receptor source for this set is a middle-aged man with HIV.

This clone is a singleton in its sample. V is TRBV19 and J is TRBJ2-3, with D perhaps matching TRBD2 (5 bases). Deletions cut 4 bases from V and 4 bases from J, with 9 bases between. Germline V CDR1 and CDR2: LNHDA, SQIVND (reference sequence). The length of the CDR3 is 13 residues. Written as DNA, the CDR3 is TGTGCCAGTAGTAACGCCGGGGCAGATACGCAGTATTTT. Its translation: CASSNAGADTQYF.

The V call is TRBV7-9, the J call TRBJ2-3; D may correspond to TRBD1 or TRBD2 (5 bases each). The germline V gene has CDR1 SEHNR and CDR2 FQNEAQ (reference sequence). The length of the CDR3 is 13 residues. Trimming took 11 bases from V and 5 from J, leaving 17 bases between them. This CDR3 is CAGDEGLGDTQYF. CDR3 DNA sequence: TGTGCCGGCGACGAGGGGCTAGGAGATACGCAGTATTTT.

The V call is TRBV4-2, the J call TRBJ1-5, with a tentative D call TRBD1 (5 bases). The CDR3 is 15 residues long. V was cut by 0 bases and J by 5 bases, with 11 bases left in between. CDR1 is LGHNA, CDR2 YNFKEQ, per germline. The CDR3 sequence: CASSQEMTDDQPQHF. The CDR3 bases are TGTGCCAGCAGCCAAGAAATGACAGACGATCAGCCCCAGCATTTT.

The chain couples TRBV6-1 to TRBJ1-6; 9 nucleotides align to TRBD1. The germline V gene has CDR1 MNHNS and CDR2 SASEGT. V shed 10 bases and J 8 bases; nucleotides not matched to a gene: 3. The CDR3 length is 12 residues. The CDR3 DNA is TGTGCCATCAGGACAGGGGATTCACCCCTCCACTTT. As protein: CAIRTGDSPLHF.

J is TRBJ1-2 and V is TRBV6-4; 7 bases agree with TRBD1. The CDR3 has 20 amino acids. V was pared by 9 bases and J by 0 bases, with 25 bases of the junction left unmatched. CDR1 MRHNA and CDR2 SNTAGT come from the germline V gene. The DNA of the CDR3 is TGTGCCAGGCCCCGCGAGGGGGGGTGGGCAGGGGGGCCTACTAACTATGGCTACACCTTC. Its translation: CARPREGGWAGGPTNYGYTF.

V gene TRBV5-4 combines with J gene TRBJ2-3; D may correspond to TRBD1 or TRBD2 (5 bases each). Trimming pared 5 bases from V and 2 bases from J, leaving 12 bases between. The CDR3 has 14 residues. Germline CDR1 reads SGHNT; CDR2 reads YYREEE (reference sequence). The CDR3 DNA reads as TGTGCCAGCAGTGAGGGGCCAAACACAGATACGCAGTATTTT. Residues: CASSEGPNTDTQYF.

V is TRBV2 and J is TRBJ2-4; D gene uncertain. V lost 3 bases to trimming and J lost 3 bases, with 12 bases between them. Looked up from germline, CDR1 is SNHLY and CDR2 is FYNNEI. This CDR3 has 15 amino acids. CDR3 sequence reads: CASSDIGRDKNIQYF. CDR3 sequence (DNA): TGTGCCAGCAGTGATATTGGCCGAGACAAAAACATTCAGTACTTC.

The rearrangement links TRBV27 to TRBJ2-3; TRBD1 aligns across 8 bases. Germline CDR1 reads MNHEY; CDR2 reads SMNVEV (reference sequence). The V gene end was trimmed by 4 bases and the J gene end by 2 bases; junction bases not matched to a gene: 8. This CDR3 is built from 16 residues. As DNA, the CDR3 is TGTGCCAGCAGTTCCTCCGGGACAGGTACCACAGATACGCAGTATTTT. Protein: CASSSSGTGTTDTQYF.

This clone was counted a few times. The V call is TRBV14, the J call TRBJ2-7; TRBD1 is a possible D gene (5 bases). The V end was cut by 3 bases, the J end by 3 bases, with 9 bases between. CDR1 is SGHDN, CDR2 FVKESK, per germline. There are 13 residues in the CDR3. CDR3 sequence reads: CASSHWGNYEQYF. The CDR3 DNA sequence: TGTGCCAGCAGCCATTGGGGCAACTACGAGCAGTACTTC.

J is TRBJ2-2 and V is TRBV19; D not resolved. The V and J ends lost 7 bases and 6 bases respectively, with 18 bases between them. This CDR3 has 15 amino acids. Per germline, CDR1 LNHDA and CDR2 SQIVND (reference sequence). The CDR3 sequence is CASIGSHSSAGELFF. The CDR3 nucleotides read TGTGCCAGTATTGGCTCACACAGTTCTGCCGGGGAGCTGTTTTTT.

This clone came up a few times. V and J are TRBV7-9 and TRBJ1-2, with D possibly being TRBD1 (5 bases). CDR3 length: 14 residues. Germline values: CDR1 SEHNR, CDR2 FQNEAQ (reference sequence). V dropped 5 bases and J dropped 3 bases, with 13 bases sitting between them. The CDR3 DNA is TGTGCCAGCAGCGCCTGGGGGGTGGACTATGGCTACACCTTC. Protein: CASSAWGVDYGYTF. Full variable domain (outside the CDR3, taken from reference TRBV7-9 and TRBJ1-2): DTGVSQNPRHKITKRGQNVTFRCDPISEHNRLYWYRQTLGQGPEFLTYFQNEAQLEKSRLLSDRFSAERPKGSFSTLEIQRTEQGDSAMYLCASSAWGVDYGYTFGSGTRLTVV.

CDR3: CASSRTSGNPDTQYF. DNA for the CDR3: TGTGCCAGCAGCAGGACTAGCGGGAATCCAGATACGCAGTATTTT. This chain joins TRBV7-3 and TRBJ2-3, with TRBD2 identical over 12 bases. The V gene end was trimmed by 5 bases and the J gene end by 4 bases; junction bases not matched to a gene: 4. Germline-derived CDR1 and CDR2 are SGHTA and FQGTGA. This CDR3 contains 15 residues.

This sequence joins TRBV4-2 and TRBJ2-1, with 11 bases that match TRBD2. CDR1 and CDR2 from the germline V gene are LGHNA and YNFKEQ. Trimming at V came to 0 bases and at J to 0 bases, leaving 7 bases not matched to a gene. CDR3 length: 19 residues. The CDR3 sequence is CASSQDETSGIGSYNEQFF. The CDR3 coding sequence is TGTGCCAGCAGCCAAGATGAGACTAGCGGGATCGGCTCCTACAATGAGCAGTTCTTC.

The V gene is TRBV5-1, the J gene TRBJ2-3; D call uncertain. The CDR3 consists of 13 residues. V was cut by 0 bases and J by 3 bases, with 5 bases left in between. Germline CDR1 SGHRS, CDR2 YFSETQ. The CDR3 is CASSLDGTDTQYF. CDR3 nucleotides: TGCGCCAGCAGCTTGGACGGAACAGATACGCAGTATTTT. Variable domain in full (rest from reference TRBV5-1 and TRBJ2-3): KAGVTQTPRYLIKTRGQQVTLSCSPISGHRSVSWYQQTPGQGLQFLFEYFSETQRNKGNFPGRFSGRQFSNSRSEMNVSTLELGDSALYLCASSLDGTDTQYFGPGTRLTVL.

Only one count was recorded for this clone. CDR3 in amino acids: CASSFTSGPYEQYF. The DNA for the CDR3 is TGCGCCAGCAGCTTCACTAGCGGACCTTACGAGCAGTACTTC. The chain is built from TRBV5-1 and TRBJ2-7; TRBD2 matches 8 bases. Germline V gene sequence: CDR1 SGHRS, CDR2 YFSETQ. J gave up 4 bases and V 2 bases, and 5 bases lay outside the gene matches. This CDR3 comprises 14 residues.

The chain couples TRBV4-1 to TRBJ2-7; tentative D call: TRBD2 (6 bases). Germline V gives CDR1 MGHRA, CDR2 YSYEKL. CDR3 length: 14 amino acids. Deletions cut 2 bases from V and 4 bases from J, with 12 bases between. The CDR3 region is CASSQNSGLYEQYF. CDR3 nucleotides: TGCGCCAGCAGCCAAAACTCGGGACTTTACGAGCAGTACTTC.

This rearrangement joins TRBV19 to TRBJ1-2, with a weak D call TRBD1 (5 bases). Germline V lookup: CDR1 LNHDA, CDR2 SQIVND (reference sequence). This CDR3 spans 12 amino acids. Trimming pared 11 bases from V and 3 bases from J, leaving 13 bases between. CDR3 amino acids: CAAAGTYYGYTF. In DNA form, the CDR3 reads TGTGCCGCCGCCGGGACTTACTATGGCTACACCTTC.

For the CDR3, the DNA is TGTGCCAGCAGCCCACGGGACCGAAGCTCCTACGAGCAGTACTTC. Protein product: CASSPRDRSSYEQYF. This rearrangement joins TRBV7-9 to TRBJ2-7; tentatively, D is TRBD1 or TRBD2 (5 bases each). This CDR3 is 15 amino acids long. CDR1 SEHNR and CDR2 FQNEAQ come from the germline V gene (reference sequence). Trimming removed 5 bases from V and 0 bases from J, with 14 bases in between.

The chain joins TRBV6-1 to TRBJ1-1; no firm D call. Trimming cost V 8 bases and J 5 bases, with 21 bases left between them. CDR3 length: 15 residues. CDR1 and CDR2 (germline): MNHNS, SASEGT. The CDR3 region is CASFRMKALRTEAFF. The CDR3 DNA follows: TGTGCCAGCTTTAGGATGAAGGCCCTGCGAACTGAAGCTTTCTTT.

The chain is built from TRBV5-6 and TRBJ1-1; 7 bases map to TRBD1. This CDR3 contains 17 residues. J was trimmed by 1 base and V by 4 bases; bases with no gene match: 13. Germline CDR1 reads SGHDT; CDR2 reads YYEEEE. The CDR3: CASSAAGTVTPNTEAFF. For the CDR3, the DNA is TGTGCCAGCAGCGCGGCCGGGACAGTCACTCCGAACACTGAAGCTTTCTTT.

V usage is TRBV5-1 and J usage is TRBJ2-2, with TRBD2 identical over 11 bases. With V trimmed by 0 bases and J by 4 bases, 5 bases remained unmatched. Germline V CDR1 and CDR2: SGHRS, YFSETQ. The CDR3 loop spans 17 amino acids. The CDR3, as DNA: TGCGCCAGCAGCTTGGCGGGGACTAGCGGATTCACCGGGGAGCTGTTTTTT. Encoded protein: CASSLAGTSGFTGELFF.

The J gene is TRBJ2-3, the V gene TRBV9, with D hard to call. Germline CDR1 and CDR2: SGDLS and YYNGEE. V was cut by 5 bases and J by 6 bases, with 13 bases left in between. The CDR3 is made up of 13 amino acids. For the CDR3, the DNA is TGTGCCAGCAGGGGCCGGGCCTCGGATACGCAGTATTTT. Protein sequence: CASRGRASDTQYF.

The V gene is TRBV4-1, the J gene TRBJ2-7; D not resolved. The length of the CDR3 is 14 residues. Germline CDR1 is MGHRA and CDR2 is YSYEKL. With 0 bases removed from V and 0 bases from J, the gap between germline ends came to 6 bases. The CDR3 region is CASSQDWGSYEQYF. CDR3 DNA: TGCGCCAGCAGCCAAGATTGGGGCTCCTACGAGCAGTACTTC.

Here the CDR3 reads CAQGDPYGYTF. In DNA form, the CDR3 reads TGTGCTCAAGGGGACCCCTATGGCTACACCTTC. The chain has TRBV2 and TRBJ1-2; D may be TRBD1 (5 bases). CDR1 and CDR2 (germline): SNHLY, FYNNEI. CDR3 size: 11 residues.

This rearrangement joins TRBV2 to TRBJ2-7; maybe TRBD1 (5 bases). The germline V gene encodes CDR1 SNHLY and CDR2 FYNNEI. Trimming shortened V by 1 base and J by 0 bases, and 10 bases separated the two germline ends. This CDR3 spans 15 amino acids. The CDR3, as DNA: TGTGCCAGCAGTGAAGAGGACACCTTCTCCTACGAGCAGTACTTC. Translated: CASSEEDTFSYEQYF.

This rearrangement joins TRBV6-5 to TRBJ2-1; D uncertain. CDR3 length equals 13 residues. Trimming took off 6 bases at V and 6 bases at J, with 12 bases between the two ends. Per germline, CDR1 MNHEY and CDR2 SVGAGI. CDR3 sequence: CASSTAMGNEQFF. CDR3 coding DNA: TGTGCCAGCAGCACAGCGATGGGCAATGAGCAGTTCTTC.

The chain has TRBV10-3 and TRBJ2-7; D possibly matches TRBD1 or TRBD2 (6 bases each). Germline assignment: CDR1 ENHRY and CDR2 SYGVKD. The CDR3 has 15 residues. V lost 2 bases and J lost 4, with 15 bases in between. The CDR3 nucleotides read TGTGCCATCAGTGAGGGGGGGCAGGGAGCGTACGAGCAGTACTTC. It codes for CAISEGGQGAYEQYF.

This clone showed up just a few times. V and J are TRBV2 and TRBJ2-7, with D possibly being TRBD1 (6 bases). CDR1 SNHLY and CDR2 FYNNEI come from the germline V gene. V was shortened by 0 bases and J by 2 bases, with 11 bases between the two germline ends. The CDR3 spans 15 residues. The CDR3 nucleotides are TGTGCCAGCAGTGAAGCGTGGGGGCCACCCTACGAGCAGTACTTC. Its protein is CASSEAWGPPYEQYF.

The rearrangement joins TRBV7-9 to TRBJ2-2; D not certain. Germline lookup yields CDR1 SEHNR and CDR2 FQNEAQ (reference sequence). The CDR3 loop spans 13 amino acids. V was pared by 6 bases and J by 6 bases, with 11 bases between. The CDR3 region has the DNA TGTGCCAGCAGTTTGTCTTCTCCCGGGGAGCTGTTTTTT. It encodes CASSLSSPGELFF. The full variable domain, completed using reference TRBV7-9 and TRBJ2-2, is DTGVSQNPRHKITKRGQNVTFRCDPISEHNRLYWYRQTLGQGPEFLTYFQNEAQLEKSRLLSDRFSAERPKGSFSTLEIQRTEQGDSAMYLCASSLSSPGELFFGEGSRLTVL.